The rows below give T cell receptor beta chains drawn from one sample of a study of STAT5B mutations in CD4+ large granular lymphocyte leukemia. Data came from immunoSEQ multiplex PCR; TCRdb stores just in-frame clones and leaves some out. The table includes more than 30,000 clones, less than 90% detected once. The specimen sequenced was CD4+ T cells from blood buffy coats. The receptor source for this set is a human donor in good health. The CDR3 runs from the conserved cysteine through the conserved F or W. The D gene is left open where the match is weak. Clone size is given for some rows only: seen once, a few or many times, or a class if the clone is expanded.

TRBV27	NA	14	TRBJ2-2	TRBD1	CASKSDRGFRELFF	TGTGCCAGTAAATCGGACAGGGGGTTCCGGGAGCTGTTTTTT
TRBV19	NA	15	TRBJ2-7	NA	CASSIGPGRFYEQYF	TGTGCCAGTAGTATAGGGCCCGGAAGGTTCTACGAGCAGTACTTC
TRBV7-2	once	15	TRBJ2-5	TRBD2	CASSLNGGGGETQYF	TGTGCCAGCAGCTTAAATGGTGGCGGGGGAGAGACCCAGTACTTC
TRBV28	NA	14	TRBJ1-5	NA	CASSPSYSNQPQHF	TGTGCCAGCAGTCCCTCCTATAGCAATCAGCCCCAGCATTTT
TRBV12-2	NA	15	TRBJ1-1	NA	CASRLVLPWAGEAFF	TGTGCAAGTCGCTTAGTCCTACCCTGGGCAGGGGAAGCTTTCTTT
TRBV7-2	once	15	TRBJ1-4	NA	CASSLLAGSNEKLFF	TGTGCCAGCAGCTTATTAGCAGGGAGTAATGAAAAACTGTTTTTT
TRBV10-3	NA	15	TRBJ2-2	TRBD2	CAISGAGANTGELFF	TGTGCCATCAGTGGAGCGGGAGCAAATACCGGGGAGCTGTTTTTT
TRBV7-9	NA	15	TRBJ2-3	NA	CASSLGLVIGDTQYF	TGTGCCAGCAGCTTAGGGTTAGTAATCGGCGATACGCAGTATTTT
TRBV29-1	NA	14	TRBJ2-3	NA	CSVVIGHRTDTQYF	TGCAGCGTGGTAATCGGCCACCGCACAGATACGCAGTATTTT
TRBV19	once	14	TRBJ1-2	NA	CASSSQGLSYGYTF	TGTGCCAGTAGTTCACAGGGATTATCCTATGGCTACACCTTC
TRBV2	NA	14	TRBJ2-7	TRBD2	CASSPSGRSGEQYF	TGTGCCAGCAGCCCTAGCGGGAGATCTGGCGAGCAGTACTTC
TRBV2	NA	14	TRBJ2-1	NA	CASSEIRGLIEQFF	TGTGCCAGCAGTGAAATAAGGGGATTAATTGAGCAGTTCTTC
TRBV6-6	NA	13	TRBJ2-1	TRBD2	CASSLLSGSEQFF	TGTGCCAGCAGCCTTCTTAGCGGGAGCGAGCAGTTCTTC
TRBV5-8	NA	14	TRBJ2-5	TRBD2	CASTQATSWETQYF	TGTGCCAGCACCCAGGCGACTAGCTGGGAGACCCAGTACTTC
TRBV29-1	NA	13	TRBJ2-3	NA	CSVPAGSTDTQYF	TGCAGCGTTCCGGCGGGGAGCACAGATACGCAGTATTTT
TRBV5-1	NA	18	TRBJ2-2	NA	CASSFPRGSGSITGELFF	TGCGCCAGCAGCTTCCCCAGGGGGAGCGGGAGTATCACTGGGGAGCTGTTTTTT
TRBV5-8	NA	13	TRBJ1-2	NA	CASSLGQAGGYTF	TGTGCCAGCAGCTTGGGACAAGCGGGTGGCTACACCTTC
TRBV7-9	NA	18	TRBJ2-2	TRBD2	CASLGVRLAGTNTGELFF	TGTGCCAGCTTAGGGGTCCGACTAGCGGGAACGAACACCGGGGAGCTGTTTTTT
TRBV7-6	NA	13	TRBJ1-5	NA	CASSFGGNQPQHF	TGTGCCAGCAGCTTCGGGGGCAATCAGCCCCAGCATTTT
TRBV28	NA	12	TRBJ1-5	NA	CASSLGNQPQHF	TGTGCCAGCAGTTTAGGGAATCAGCCCCAGCATTTT
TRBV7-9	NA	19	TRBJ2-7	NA	CASSFGGTVSGPGSYEQYF	TGTGCCAGCAGCTTCGGAGGCACAGTTTCCGGCCCTGGCTCCTACGAGCAGTACTTC
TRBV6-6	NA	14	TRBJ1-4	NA	CASSHRAPHEKLFF	TGTGCCAGCAGTCACAGGGCCCCGCACGAAAAACTGTTTTTT
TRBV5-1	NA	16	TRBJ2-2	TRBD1	CASSEGGTGSTGELFF	TGCGCCAGCAGCGAAGGAGGGACAGGATCCACCGGGGAGCTGTTTTTT
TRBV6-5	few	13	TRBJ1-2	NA	CASRGRDPYGYTF	TGTGCCAGCAGGGGACGGGACCCCTATGGCTACACCTTC
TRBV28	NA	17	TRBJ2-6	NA	CASLGQVGGTGANVLTF	TGTGCCAGCCTGGGGCAGGTTGGAGGAACTGGGGCCAACGTCCTGACTTTC
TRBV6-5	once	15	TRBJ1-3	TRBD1	CASSRTGAWGNTIYF	TGTGCCAGCAGTCGAACAGGGGCTTGGGGAAACACCATATATTTT
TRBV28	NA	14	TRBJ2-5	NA	CASSLGAVQETQYF	TGTGCCAGCAGTTTGGGGGCAGTACAAGAGACCCAGTACTTC
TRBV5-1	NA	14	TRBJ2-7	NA	CASSLEAKTYEQYF	TGCGCCAGCAGCTTGGAGGCCAAGACCTACGAGCAGTACTTC